Presented here are 24 T cell receptor beta chains from one specimen sequenced in a study of molecular identifiers for immune sequencing clone quantification. Each CDR3 protein gets one entry after TCRdb re-called the PCR reads with MiXCR. The sample yields 45,000 to 60,000 distinct CDR3 sequences, roughly 36% seen once. Sequenced material: naive CD8+ T cells from blood, with Jurkat cell RNA spiked in. Indicated subset: FACS-sorted CD8+CD4-CCR7+CD45RA+ naive T cells. The receptors stem from a human donor in good health. Some libraries in this study had Jurkat cell RNA spiked in.

This clonotype was recorded many times. The chain carries TRBV6-2 or TRBV6-3 and TRBJ2-7; D is unclear. The CDR3 has 14 amino acids. Trimming stripped 2 bases from V and 2 bases from J, with 10 bases between. Germline V lookup: CDR1 MNHEY, CDR2 SVGEGT. DNA of the CDR3: TGTGCCAGCAGTTACGCTGCTTTCACCTACGAGCAGTACTTC. Its protein product is CASSYAAFTYEQYF.

The V and J genes are TRBV20-1 and TRBJ2-5; TRBD2 might be the D (7 bases). The germline V gene has CDR1 DFQATT and CDR2 SNEGSKA (reference sequence). This CDR3 region has 15 residues. Between the trimmed V and J ends, which lost 2 bases and 0 bases, there was a span of 13 bases. CDR3: CSARTGGHHQETQYF. The CDR3 DNA reads TGCAGTGCTAGAACGGGGGGCCACCACCAAGAGACCCAGTACTTC.

This clonotype was seen a handful of times. The V gene is TRBV3-1, the J gene TRBJ2-3; D is ambiguous. Trimming cost V 1 base and J 0 bases, with 11 bases left between them. Germline values: CDR1 LGHDT, CDR2 YNNKEL (reference sequence). CDR3 length: 16 amino acids. The CDR3 DNA reads as TGTGCCAGCAGCCAAGGGGTAGCAGCTAGCACAGATACGCAGTATTTT. It codes for CASSQGVAASTDTQYF.

The V gene is TRBV11-1, the J gene TRBJ2-6; the D gene is possibly TRBD2 (5 bases). V was pared by 1 base and J by 2 bases, with 12 bases between. The CDR3 totals 17 residues. CDR1 SGHAT and CDR2 FQDESV come from the germline V gene (reference sequence). CDR3 loop: CASSLGRFAPGANVLTF. Written as DNA, the CDR3 is TGTGCCAGCAGCTTAGGGAGGTTCGCGCCTGGGGCCAACGTCCTGACTTTC. The whole variable domain, remainder taken from reference TRBV11-1 and TRBJ2-6, is EAEVAQSPRYKITEKSQAVAFWCDPISGHATLYWYRQILGQGPELLVQFQDESVVDDSQLPKDRFSAERLKGVDSTLKIQPAELGDSAMYLCASSLGRFAPGANVLTFGAGSRLTVL.

This clonotype was observed a few times. The chain couples TRBV2 to TRBJ2-7; 9 bases line up with TRBD1. This CDR3 is built from 16 residues. Germline CDR1 and CDR2: SNHLY and FYNNEI. Trimming took 7 bases from V and 5 from J; bases not matched to a gene: 15. CDR3 nucleotides: TGTGCCAGCACGGAGAGACAGGGGGTGCCTTGGAACGAGCAGTACTTC. This gives the protein CASTERQGVPWNEQYF.

Of note for this clonotype: A much larger clone differs from this one at a single base, so this may be a read error. Here the CDR3 DNA reads TGTGCTAGTGGCACCTACCAGGGTACTCTAGCCGGGGAGCTGTTTTTT. This codes for CASGTYQGTLAGELFF. The chain couples TRBV12-5 to TRBJ2-2; TRBD1 is a possible D gene (5 bases). The CDR3 spans 16 residues. Deletions cut 6 bases from V and 6 bases from J, with 20 bases between. Germline assignment: CDR1 LGHNT and CDR2 FRNRAP. Full variable domain (rest looked up from reference TRBV12-5 and TRBJ2-2): DARVTQTPRHKVTEMGQEVTMRCQPILGHNTVFWYRQTMMQGLELLAYFRNRAPLDDSGMPKDRFSAEMPDATLATLKIQPSEPRDSAVYFCASGTYQGTLAGELFFGEGSRLTVL.

The table lists this clonotype with a few counts. The chain carries TRBV20-1 and TRBJ1-1; the match to TRBD1 covers 9 bases. The CDR3 runs to 15 residues. V gave up 6 bases and J gave up 0 bases; unmatched junction bases: 8. CDR1 is DFQATT and CDR2 is SNEGSKA in the germline V gene (reference sequence). The CDR3 sequence is CSAINRGLMNTEAFF. The CDR3 DNA reads as TGCAGTGCCATTAACAGGGGGCTTATGAACACTGAAGCTTTCTTT.

The chain is built from TRBV7-8 and TRBJ2-2, with a possible D match to TRBD1 (5 bases). V was pared by 3 bases and J by 4 bases, with 18 bases between. The CDR3 runs 17 residues. Germline CDR1 SGHVS, CDR2 FQNEAQ. The CDR3: CASSFPPRQTTTGELFF. CDR3 sequence (DNA): TGTGCCAGCAGCTTTCCGCCACGACAGACGACCACCGGGGAGCTGTTTTTT.

V usage is TRBV12-3 or TRBV12-4 and J usage is TRBJ2-7; the match to TRBD2 covers 9 bases. There are 14 residues in the CDR3. V dropped 5 bases and J dropped 5; count of bases not matched to a gene: 7. CDR3 in DNA: TGTGCCAGCAGTCCCGCGGGGGGGGGGAACGAGCAGTACTTC. Its protein is CASSPAGGGNEQYF.

This clonotype has a handful of counts. V gene TRBV9 combines with J gene TRBJ2-7; D tentatively fits TRBD1 or TRBD2 (5 bases each). CDR1 SGDLS and CDR2 YYNGEE come from the germline V gene. V was clipped by 0 bases and J by 1 base, with 11 bases between them. CDR3 length: 15 residues. The CDR3 DNA reads TGTGCCAGCAGCGTAGGAGCAGGGAGATCCTACGAGCAGTACTTC. Amino acid sequence: CASSVGAGRSYEQYF. Together with reference TRBV9 and TRBJ2-7, the CDR3 gives the full variable domain: DSGVTQTPKHLITATGQRVTLRCSPRSGDLSVYWYQQSLDQGLQFLIQYYNGEERAKGNILERFSAQQFPDLHSELNLSSLELGDSALYFCASSVGAGRSYEQYFGPGTRLTVT.

On this clonotype: A much larger clone differs from this one at a single base, so this may be a read error. A read error is likely, as this CDR3 ends without the conserved phenylalanine or tryptophan. The chain carries TRBV20-1 and TRBJ2-7; D unresolved. Per the germline V gene, CDR1 is DFQATT and CDR2 is SNEGSKA (reference sequence). With 6 bases removed from V and 6 bases from J, the gap between germline ends came to 12 bases. This CDR3 contains 11 residues. CDR3 sequence: CSAPSPAEQYL. The CDR3 DNA is TGCAGTGCCCCAAGCCCTGCCGAGCAGTACCTC.

Note on this clonotype: Just one base apart from a much larger clone, this may be a read error. The chain recombines TRBV7-9 with TRBJ1-5; unclear D gene. This CDR3 is built from 14 residues. Trimming shortened V by 5 bases and J by 5 bases, and 13 bases separated the two germline ends. Germline V CDR1 and CDR2: SEHNR, FQNEAQ (reference sequence). The CDR3 spells CASSVVGLDQPQHF. As DNA, the CDR3 is TGTGCCAGCAGCGTAGTGGGCCTCGATCAGCCCCAGCATTTT. Drawing the rest from reference TRBV7-9 and TRBJ1-5, the complete variable domain is DTGVSQNPRHKITKRGQNVTFRCDPISEHNRLYWYRQTLGQGPEFLTYFQNEAQLEKSRLLSDRFSAERPKGSFSTLEIQRTEQGDSAMYLCASSVVGLDQPQHFGDGTRLSIL.

The rearrangement uses TRBV7-9 and TRBJ2-5; the D gene is possibly TRBD2 (6 bases). This CDR3 has 17 amino acids. Trimming stripped 5 bases from V and 0 bases from J, with 19 bases between. Germline CDR1 reads SEHNR; CDR2 reads FQNEAQ (reference sequence). DNA of the CDR3: TGTGCCAGCAGCCCGTTACTTGAGGGACTGTACCAAGAGACCCAGTACTTC. This encodes CASSPLLEGLYQETQYF.

Note on this clonotype: This is likely a read error, given that the CDR3 carries no conserved phenylalanine or tryptophan at its end. The genes are TRBV4-1 and TRBJ1-2; weak D call: TRBD1 (6 bases). The CDR3 length is 14 residues. Trimming stripped 1 base from V and 8 bases from J, with 14 bases between. CDR1 MGHRA and CDR2 YSYEKL come from the germline V gene. CDR3: CASSQVTGSVGYTI. In nucleotides, the CDR3 is TGCGCCAGCAGCCAAGTAACAGGGAGTGTCGGCTACACCATC.

The chain has TRBV6-6 and TRBJ2-7, with D perhaps being TRBD1 or TRBD2 (5 bases each). The CDR3 is 13 residues long. Trimming shortened V by 5 bases and J by 3 bases, and 11 bases separated the two germline ends. Germline V lookup: CDR1 MNHNY, CDR2 SVGAGI (reference sequence). As DNA, the CDR3 is TGTGCCAGCAGTCTGGGACCGATCTACGAGCAGTACTTC. This encodes CASSLGPIYEQYF.

The sample holds a few counts of this clonotype. The V gene is TRBV27, the J gene TRBJ2-1, with TRBD2 matching 13 bases. CDR3 length: 15 amino acids. Germline CDR1 MNHEY, CDR2 SMNVEV (reference sequence). Trimming removed 4 bases from V and 6 bases from J; junction bases left unmatched: 3. The CDR3 sequence: CASSYGLAGVNEQFF. The CDR3 DNA sequence: TGTGCCAGCAGTTACGGACTAGCGGGGGTCAATGAGCAGTTCTTC.

On this clonotype itself: This may be a read error, as it is one base from a much larger clone. This chain connects TRBV7-2 to TRBJ2-1; the match to TRBD2 covers 7 bases. There are 16 residues in the CDR3. Germline V gene sequence: CDR1 SGHTA, CDR2 FQGNSA. The CDR3 protein is CASSYRGESSHNEQFF. CDR3 bases: TGTGCCAGCAGTTACCGGGGGGAGAGCTCCCACAATGAGCAGTTCTTC.

This clonotype was counted ten times or more. The CDR3 bases are TGTGCCAGCAGCCTACAGGGGTCTGTTGAAAAACTGTTTTTT. Translated: CASSLQGSVEKLFF. The chain recombines TRBV28 with TRBJ1-4; TRBD1 matches 7 bases. V was clipped by 6 bases and J by 7 bases; unmatched bases: 8. CDR3 size: 14 residues. Germline V gene data show CDR1 as MDHEN and CDR2 as SYDVKM.

At least ten counts were recorded for this clonotype. The chain employs TRBV13 and TRBJ2-3; 10 positions match TRBD2. The CDR3 covers 14 residues. CDR1 is PRHDT, CDR2 FYEKMQ, per germline (reference sequence). Trimming took 6 bases from V and 4 from J; bases not matched to a gene: 4. In DNA, the CDR3 is TGTGCCAGCAGGCCTAGCGGGAGAGCAGATACGCAGTATTTT. This translates into CASRPSGRADTQYF.

About this clonotype itself: Just one base apart from a much larger clone, this may be a read error. J is TRBJ2-7 and V is TRBV20-1; 7 positions agree with TRBD1. Germline lookup yields CDR1 DFQATT and CDR2 SNEGSKA (reference sequence). J lost 4 bases, V lost 6 bases, and 18 bases had no gene match. The CDR3 has 16 amino acids. The CDR3 DNA reads as TGCAGTGCCCGAGGGTGGCGTGAGGGGGCCCTGTACGAGCAGTACTTC. It is translated as CSARGWREGALYEQYF.

This clonotype was seen once. Mismatch with germline at one junction end may stem from a read error. The V gene is TRBV28, the J gene TRBJ2-3; TRBD2 matches at 9 bases. This CDR3 has 13 residues. Per germline, CDR1 MDHEN and CDR2 SYDVKM. DNA of the CDR3: TGTGTCAGCGCGCGGGAGGGCACAGATACGCAGAATTTT. Translated: CVSAREGTDTQNF.

Only a few counts were recorded for this clonotype. This chain joins TRBV27 and TRBJ2-7, with 10 bases that match TRBD2. Germline loops: CDR1 MNHEY, CDR2 SMNVEV (reference sequence). J was trimmed by 4 bases and V by 4 bases; bases with no gene match: 4. The CDR3 is made up of 14 amino acids. CDR3 in amino acids: CASSSLAGVYEQYF. The CDR3 coding sequence is TGTGCCAGCAGTTCGCTAGCGGGAGTTTACGAGCAGTACTTC.

This clonotype came up a few times. CDR3 loop: CASSLASEEQYF. Written as DNA, the CDR3 is TGTGCCAGCAGCTTGGCCTCCGAAGAGCAGTACTTC. V is TRBV5-5 and J is TRBJ2-7, with D unclear. CDR3 length: 12 residues. CDR1 is SGHKS and CDR2 is YYEKEE in the germline V gene (reference sequence). V lost 0 bases and J 7 bases, leaving 8 bases between the germline ends.

The chain carries TRBV29-1 and TRBJ2-7; D is unclear. V dropped 2 bases and J dropped 4 bases, with 6 bases sitting between them. The CDR3 runs to 11 residues. Germline V gives CDR1 SQVTM, CDR2 ANQGSEA. The CDR3 reads CSVEFRYEQYF. The DNA for the CDR3 is TGCAGCGTTGAATTCAGGTACGAGCAGTACTTC.